These T cell receptor beta chains were read from a single sample in a study of shared clonotypes between healthy human individuals. The table came from immunoSEQ multiplex PCR; TCRdb's copy has only in-frame clones and leaves some out. The sample contains under 650,000 clones, almost 97% of which appear only once. The material sequenced was naive CD4+ T cells sorted from blood. The origin of the receptors is a woman aged 25-40 years in good health. Both conserved end residues are part of each CDR3. The D gene is left open where the match is weak. Rows give clone size only sometimes, using once, few, many, or a class for an expanded clone.

clone_size j_call v_call d_call cdr3_length cdr3_nt cdr3_aa
few TRBJ1-3 TRBV28 NA 12 TGTGCCACCCGGTCGGTTGGAAACACCATATATTTT CATRSVGNTIYF
NA TRBJ2-3 TRBV5-1 NA 18 TGCGCCAGCAGCTTGGGGGCCGGGGGGCGCCCTAGCACAGATACGCAGTATTTT CASSLGAGGRPSTDTQYF
NA TRBJ2-7 TRBV25-1 NA 18 TGTGCCAGCAGTGAATATGTGGGGGCGGGGCAGGGGCTCCACGAGCAGTACTTC CASSEYVGAGQGLHEQYF
NA TRBJ1-3 TRBV7-2 NA 12 TGTGCCAGCAGCCATGCCGGGGACACCATATATTTT CASSHAGDTIYF
NA TRBJ2-3 TRBV5-1 TRBD2 16 TGCGCCAGCAGCATGTTCGAGCGGGAGGGCACAGATACGCAGTATTTT CASSMFEREGTDTQYF
NA TRBJ1-1 TRBV5-1 NA 15 TGCGCCAGCAGCTACGGTGAAGGGGGTAATGGGAAAGCTTTCTTT CASSYGEGGNGKAFF
NA TRBJ2-7 TRBV7-2 NA 15 TGTGCCAGCAGCAGCGTTCGAGGTTACTCCTACGAGCAGTACTTC CASSSVRGYSYEQYF
NA TRBJ2-7 TRBV10-1 NA 15 TGCGCCAGCAGTGCCCGGGGGACGAGCTCCTACGAGCAGTACTTC CASSARGTSSYEQYF
NA TRBJ2-2 TRBV19 NA 18 TGTGCCAGTAGTATTATAGGCCGAAGATACACGAACACCGGGGAGCTGTTTTTT CASSIIGRRYTNTGELFF
NA TRBJ1-2 TRBV6-1 NA 15 TGTGCCAGCAGTGAGACCAGGGATACGATCTATGGCTACACCTTC CASSETRDTIYGYTF
once TRBJ2-3 TRBV18 TRBD1 14 TGTGCCAGCTCGCAGGACAGGGGCACAGATACGCAGTATTTT CASSQDRGTDTQYF
NA TRBJ2-1 TRBV19 NA 14 TGTGCCAGTAGTATTGCCTATACGAGCAATGAGCAGTTCTTC CASSIAYTSNEQFF
NA TRBJ2-2 TRBV5-1 TRBD1 17 TGCGCCAGCAGCTCGAGAAAGGACAGGCCGAACACCGGGGAGCTGTTTTTT CASSSRKDRPNTGELFF
NA TRBJ2-7 TRBV5-1 NA 14 TGCGCCAGCAGCTTGACAAACACCCCCTACGAGCAGTACTTC CASSLTNTPYEQYF
NA TRBJ2-7 TRBV10-2 TRBD2 13 TGCGCCAGCCGGGGGGGCGGATTTTACGAGCAGTACTTC CASRGGGFYEQYF
NA TRBJ2-2 TRBV6-5 NA 15 TGTGCCAGCAGTAACAACAGGTACTTCGCCGGGGAGCTGTTTTTT CASSNNRYFAGELFF
NA TRBJ2-2 TRBV6-1 NA 16 TGTGCCAGCAGTGAAGTCGTGGGAGACATTAGCGGGGAGCTGTTTTTT CASSEVVGDISGELFF
NA TRBJ2-2 TRBV10-3 NA 16 TGTGCCATCAGTGAGTCTCTTGGGGGAGATACCGGGGAGCTGTTTTTT CAISESLGGDTGELFF
NA TRBJ2-1 TRBV5-1 NA 14 TGCGCCAGCACCCAGGGGATTTTAGACAATGAGCAGTTCTTC CASTQGILDNEQFF
NA TRBJ1-5 TRBV2 NA 16 TGTGCCAGCAGTGAACTCGGCATAGGAAACAATCAGCCCCAGCATTTT CASSELGIGNNQPQHF
NA TRBJ2-3 TRBV9 TRBD2 16 TGTGCCAGCAGCGTAGTATTAGCGGGTAGCACAGATACGCAGTATTTT CASSVVLAGSTDTQYF
NA TRBJ2-7 TRBV27 NA 14 TGTGCCAGCAGTGGTCGGCAGAGCTCCTACGAGCAGTACTTC CASSGRQSSYEQYF
NA TRBJ1-2 TRBV28 NA 14 TGTGCCAGCAGTTTACCGGGTCCTAACTATGGCTACACCTTC CASSLPGPNYGYTF
NA TRBJ1-5 TRBV6-4 NA 15 TGTGCCAGCAGGTGGGTGGGGCCAAGCAATCAGCCCCAGCATTTT CASRWVGPSNQPQHF
NA TRBJ2-1 TRBV13 TRBD2 15 TGTGCCAGCACCCTTAGCGGGAGCACTTTGAATGAGCAGTTCTTC CASTLSGSTLNEQFF
once TRBJ1-2 TRBV6-1 NA 13 TGTGCCAGCAGTGAAACGATGCGGTTTGGCTACACCTTC CASSETMRFGYTF
NA TRBJ2-7 TRBV28 TRBD1 13 TGTGCCAGCACAACAGGGGGGCCCTACGAGCAGTACTTC CASTTGGPYEQYF